The next 23 T cell receptor beta chains were all read from a single sample in a study of T cell responses to AZD1222 COVID-19 vaccine (dated by TCRdb to about 2021). The library was built by means of the immunoSEQ multiplex PCR assay. In TCRdb, the immuneACCESS table is reduced to in-frame sequences with V and J assigned. These tables do not hold every clone; where another copy was compared, an unresolved V gene accounts for under half, and the others remain unexplained. This sample holds 95,000 to 150,000 clones; 85% to 90% were observed only once. The ten biggest clones cover approximately 3.4% of the sample. The sample's time point label, in plain terms: baseline before first vaccination. The sample here was peripheral blood, taken on day 0 of AZD1222 vaccination. Source of these receptors: an adult in good health.

The V call is TRBV7-8, the J call TRBJ1-5; D unresolved. CDR1 and CDR2 from the germline V gene are SGHVS and FQNEAQ. This CDR3 has 14 residues. V lost 5 bases, J lost 0 bases, and 8 bases lay in between. Written as DNA, the CDR3 is TGTGCCAGCAGCCCGCGGGTTAGCAATCAGCCCCAGCATTTT. Its translation is CASSPRVSNQPQHF.

The gene calls are TRBV7-2 and TRBJ2-7; D unresolved. The V gene's germline CDR1 is SGHTA and CDR2 FQGNSA. Trimming cost V 0 bases and J 2 bases, with 8 bases left between them. The CDR3 has 14 residues. This chain's CDR3 is CASSLAPAPYEQYF. The CDR3 bases are TGTGCCAGCAGCTTAGCGCCCGCGCCCTACGAGCAGTACTTC.

This chain joins TRBV7-9 and TRBJ1-4, with D maybe TRBD1 (5 bases). Germline V lookup: CDR1 SEHNR, CDR2 FQNEAQ (reference sequence). V was pared by 3 bases and J by 0 bases, with 8 bases between. This CDR3 comprises 15 residues. The CDR3 sequence: CASSFGQATNEKLFF. In nucleotides, the CDR3 is TGTGCCAGCAGCTTTGGACAAGCAACTAATGAAAAACTGTTTTTT.

The V call is TRBV9, the J call TRBJ2-3; TRBD2 might be the D (5 bases). The CDR3 runs 15 residues. Trimming removed 0 bases from V and 1 base from J, with 9 bases in between. The V gene's germline CDR1 is SGDLS and CDR2 YYNGEE. The CDR3 spells CASSVVGVRTDTQYF. CDR3 sequence (DNA): TGTGCCAGCAGCGTAGTCGGGGTCCGCACAGATACGCAGTATTTT. Variable domain in full (rest from reference TRBV9 and TRBJ2-3): DSGVTQTPKHLITATGQRVTLRCSPRSGDLSVYWYQQSLDQGLQFLIQYYNGEERAKGNILERFSAQQFPDLHSELNLSSLELGDSALYFCASSVVGVRTDTQYFGPGTRLTVL.

The CDR3 loop reads CASSQDSWNYEQYF. DNA of the CDR3: TGCGCCAGCAGCCAAGATTCCTGGAACTACGAGCAGTACTTC. The chain is built from TRBV4-3 and TRBJ2-7; D not certain. Germline loops: CDR1 LGHNA, CDR2 YSLEER. The V end was cut by 0 bases, the J end by 3 bases, with 9 bases between. The CDR3 runs to 14 residues.

The genes are TRBV18 and TRBJ2-2; D might be TRBD2 (6 bases). From germline, CDR1 is KGHSH and CDR2 LQKENI. Trimming left V 8 bases short and J 1 base short, with 11 bases between. The CDR3 totals 14 residues. In DNA form, the CDR3 reads TGTGCCAGCGGGGACTCCCTGAACACCGGGGAGCTGTTTTTT. It codes for CASGDSLNTGELFF. The full variable domain, its missing parts supplied by reference TRBV18 and TRBJ2-2, is NAGVMQNPRHLVRRRGQEARLRCSPMKGHSHVYWYRQLPEEGLKFMVYLQKENIIDESGMPKERFSAEFPKEGPSILRIQQVVRGDSAAYFCASGDSLNTGELFFGEGSRLTVL.

This clone was recorded once. The chain carries TRBV19 and TRBJ2-6; D not resolved. Trimming took off 4 bases at V and 0 bases at J, with 13 bases between the two ends. Germline values: CDR1 LNHDA, CDR2 SQIVND (reference sequence). The CDR3 spans 17 residues. CDR3 sequence: CASSTVLAFSGANVLTF. In DNA form, the CDR3 reads TGTGCCAGTAGTACCGTATTGGCCTTCTCTGGGGCCAACGTCCTGACTTTC.

The chain couples TRBV2 to TRBJ2-3, with a tentative D call TRBD2 (5 bases). The CDR3 is 11 residues long. V was pared by 4 bases and J by 6 bases, with 5 bases between. CDR1 is SNHLY, CDR2 FYNNEI, per germline. CDR3 sequence (DNA): TGTGCCAGCAGTGGCGGGGATACGCAGTATTTT. Encoded protein: CASSGGDTQYF.

V usage is TRBV5-1 and J usage is TRBJ1-1, with TRBD1 as a possible D gene (6 bases). The V gene lost 4 bases and the J gene lost 3 bases, with 13 bases spanning the gap. The CDR3 has 14 residues. Germline-derived CDR1 and CDR2 are SGHRS and YFSETQ. DNA of the CDR3: TGCGCCAGCAGCCAACAGGGCGGGGACACTGAAGCTTTCTTT. It specifies CASSQQGGDTEAFF.

This chain uses TRBV27 with TRBJ2-3; 9 bases fit TRBD2. Germline V gene sequence: CDR1 MNHEY, CDR2 SMNVEV (reference sequence). Trimming took 6 bases from V and 4 from J; bases not matched to a gene: 11. This CDR3 comprises 16 residues. The CDR3 reads CASRQQASGISDTQYF. The DNA of the CDR3 is TGTGCCAGCAGGCAACAGGCTAGCGGGATTTCAGATACGCAGTATTTT.

This rearrangement joins TRBV11-2 to TRBJ2-7; D possibly corresponds to TRBD2 (5 bases). Germline CDR1 reads SGHAT; CDR2 reads FQNNGV. Trimming cost V 4 bases and J 3 bases, with 7 bases left between them. This CDR3 region has 12 residues. CDR3 sequence: CASSYDYYEQYF. Written as DNA, the CDR3 is TGTGCCAGCAGCTATGACTACTACGAGCAGTACTTC.

The chain joins TRBV9 to TRBJ2-7; 11 bases fit TRBD2. Germline V CDR1 and CDR2: SGDLS, YYNGEE. Trimming removed 0 bases from V and 7 bases from J; junction bases left unmatched: 9. The CDR3 is made up of 16 amino acids. The DNA for the CDR3 is TGTGCCAGCAGCGTAGCCCCGGGACTAGCGGCGGGGGAGCAGTACTTC. This encodes CASSVAPGLAAGEQYF.

This clone was seen once. The chain recombines TRBV7-6 with TRBJ1-3; D is uncertain. This CDR3 spans 17 amino acids. Germline CDR1 SGHVS, CDR2 FNYEAQ. V was pared by 1 base and J by 1 base, with 14 bases between. Written as DNA, the CDR3 is TGTGCCAGCAGCTTAGAAGTAGGGCTCTCTTCTGGAAACACCATATATTTT. Its translation is CASSLEVGLSSGNTIYF.

V is TRBV5-5 and J is TRBJ1-4; possibly TRBD1 for D (6 bases). V lost 5 bases and J 0 bases, leaving 23 bases between the germline ends. Germline CDR1 SGHKS, CDR2 YYEKEE (reference sequence). CDR3 length: 19 residues. The DNA for the CDR3 is TGTGCCAGCAGATGGACAGCCGCAACCGAACTTACAACTAATGAAAAACTGTTTTTT. It specifies CASRWTAATELTTNEKLFF.

This sequence joins TRBV18 and TRBJ2-3, with D perhaps matching TRBD1 (6 bases). Looked up from germline, CDR1 is KGHSH and CDR2 is LQKENI. V lost 1 base, J lost 1 base, and 15 bases lay in between. The CDR3 covers 17 residues. CDR3 in amino acids: CASSPRVGGRGTDTQYF. CDR3 DNA: TGTGCCAGCTCACCACGGGTAGGGGGACGTGGCACAGATACGCAGTATTTT.

This rearrangement joins TRBV27 to TRBJ2-7; TRBD2 agrees at 11 bases. CDR3 size: 15 residues. Germline V gene lookup returns CDR1 MNHEY and CDR2 SMNVEV (reference sequence). V lost 6 bases and J lost 2; bases outside the gene matches: 6. CDR3 residues: CASSPGTSGTYEQYF. The CDR3 coding sequence is TGTGCCAGCAGCCCAGGGACTAGCGGTACCTACGAGCAGTACTTC.

The chain combines TRBV19 with TRBJ2-7; 10 nucleotides agree with TRBD1. The CDR3 covers 17 residues. Germline-derived CDR1 and CDR2 are LNHDA and SQIVND (reference sequence). The V gene end was trimmed by 7 bases and the J gene end by 0 bases; junction bases not matched to a gene: 12. The CDR3 spells CASTPKWGQGSSYEQYF. CDR3 DNA: TGTGCCAGTACCCCCAAGTGGGGACAGGGGAGCTCCTACGAGCAGTACTTC.

This clone was seen once. The chain carries TRBV29-1 and TRBJ1-2; D possibly corresponds to TRBD1 (5 bases). Germline CDR1 reads SQVTM; CDR2 reads ANQGSEA. Trimming shortened V by 4 bases and J by 2 bases, and 11 bases separated the two germline ends. The CDR3 totals 13 residues. The CDR3 loop is CSVGQGLNYGYTF. The CDR3 nucleotides are TGCAGCGTTGGCCAGGGACTGAACTATGGCTACACCTTC.

The chain combines TRBV7-8 with TRBJ2-7; TRBD1 or TRBD2 may be the D gene (5 bases each). From germline, CDR1 is SGHVS and CDR2 FQNEAQ. The CDR3 runs 13 residues. V lost 2 bases to trimming and J lost 7 bases, with 12 bases between them. The DNA for the CDR3 is TGTGCCAGCAGCTTAATAAGGGGCGGGGAGCAGTACTTC. This sequence encodes CASSLIRGGEQYF.

In this sample, this clone turned up once. The rearrangement links TRBV11-2 to TRBJ2-1, with 7 bases lining up with TRBD2. The CDR3 extends over 15 amino acids. After removal of 2 bases from V and 6 bases from J, the junction contained 7 bases not matched to a gene. CDR1 and CDR2 from the germline V gene are SGHAT and FQNNGV. CDR3 region: CASSLLGTTRNEQFF. The CDR3 coding sequence is TGTGCCAGCAGCTTACTGGGGACTACCCGCAATGAGCAGTTCTTC.

This clone showed up just a few times. CDR3 in DNA: TGCGCCAGCAGCCAGGCCCAGGGGGCGAACACAGATACGCAGTATTTT. The encoded protein is CASSQAQGANTDTQYF. The chain uses TRBV4-3 and TRBJ2-3; 8 nucleotides match TRBD1. Unmatched junction bases numbered 7, after V lost 3 bases and J lost 2 bases. Germline-derived CDR1 and CDR2 are LGHNA and YSLEER. This CDR3 contains 16 residues.

The chain is built from TRBV24-1 and TRBJ1-4; D ambiguous. The germline V gene has CDR1 KGHDR and CDR2 SFDVKD. This CDR3 region has 13 residues. The V end was cut by 7 bases, the J end by 4 bases, with 9 bases between. CDR3 sequence: CATSPGNNEKLFF. DNA of the CDR3: TGTGCCACCAGCCCGGGGAATAATGAAAAACTGTTTTTT.

The J gene is TRBJ1-3, the V gene TRBV5-6, with D unclear. The V end was cut by 1 base, the J end by 7 bases, with 15 bases between. Germline assignment: CDR1 SGHDT and CDR2 YYEEEE. This CDR3 is built from 15 residues. CDR3 in amino acids: CASSLIGQAGNTIYF. The CDR3 nucleotides read TGTGCCAGCAGCTTGATAGGTCAGGCCGGGAACACCATATATTTT. The whole variable domain, remainder taken from reference TRBV5-6 and TRBJ1-3, is DAGVTQSPTHLIKTRGQQVTLRCSPKSGHDTVSWYQQALGQGPQFIFQYYEEEERQRGNFPDRFSGHQFPNYSSELNVNALLLGDSALYLCASSLIGQAGNTIYFGEGSWLTVV.